In its sample, the clone carrying this T cell receptor (beta chain) was seen a few times. The ends lost 1 base at V and 3 bases at J; junction bases unmatched: 6. The CDR3 length is 16 residues. CDR1 and CDR2 from the germline V gene are MDHEN and SYDVKM. This sample stems from a study of blood T cells in healthy people across ages. Primers used in a second PCR of roughly 7 to 12 cycles were a sample-barcoded 5' primer and a J-beta primer mix. The template-switch adaptor was a 5' adaptor with 12 random nucleotides. It tagged each cDNA molecule. Using its own MiXCR run on the 5' RACE reads, TCRdb lists one record per CDR3 protein. The sample consists of around 1,500,000 distinct CDR3 sequences, over 25% of them appearing once.

The source of this sequence is a woman aged 25 to 39 in good health. The specimen was blood. The genes are TRBV28 and TRBJ1-2; 9 bases fit TRBD1. The CDR3 spells CASSLFLTGGDYGYTF. The CDR3 nucleotides read TGTGCCAGCAGTTTATTTCTGACAGGGGGTGACTATGGCTACACCTTC.